A single sample is the source of the 14 T cell receptor beta chains below, sequenced in a study of T cell clones after liver transplantation (dated by TCRdb to the late 2010s). Libraries came from the immunoSEQ multiplex PCR assay. TCRdb's version of the immuneACCESS table is confined to in-frame rearrangements and falls short of the full clone set. An unresolved V gene accounts for under half of the shortfall where checked; the remainder is of unknown origin. The sample has about 53,000 clones on record, approximately 84% of them singletons. The top ten hold approximately 8.5% of the sample. This specimen's time point label, interpreted: pre-transplant. Sequenced material: CD4+ T cells from blood, taken before liver transplant. These receptors came from a human donor who received a liver transplant.

In its sample, this clone was seen once. The rearrangement links TRBV5-1 to TRBJ2-6; D not certain. Per germline, CDR1 SGHRS and CDR2 YFSETQ. There are 15 residues in the CDR3. Deletions cut 4 bases from V and 0 bases from J, with 8 bases between. CDR3 in amino acids: CASSLSSSGANVLTF. CDR3 nucleotides: TGCGCCAGCAGCCTGTCAAGCTCTGGGGCCAACGTCCTGACTTTC.

In DNA form, the CDR3 reads TGTGCCAGCAGTTACCCCCGAGCGGGAGCGGGAGAGACCCAGTACTTC. Residues: CASSYPRAGAGETQYF. The chain uses TRBV6-6 and TRBJ2-5, with 8 bases identical to TRBD2. J lost 4 bases, V lost 2 bases, and 9 bases had no gene match. Germline V lookup: CDR1 MNHNY, CDR2 SVGAGI (reference sequence). This CDR3 is 16 amino acids long.

This clone was detected only a few times. This sequence joins TRBV4-3 and TRBJ1-5, with D unclear. V lost 4 bases, J lost 0 bases, and 10 bases lay in between. Germline CDR1 reads LGHNA; CDR2 reads YSLEER. The CDR3 contains 15 residues. The CDR3 loop is CASSPSPYSNQPQHF. The CDR3 nucleotides read TGCGCCAGCAGCCCCTCGCCGTATAGCAATCAGCCCCAGCATTTT.

The genes are TRBV6-6 and TRBJ1-2, with D possibly TRBD1 on 6 matching bases. Germline CDR1 reads MNHNY; CDR2 reads SVGAGI (reference sequence). The CDR3 extends over 14 amino acids. V was pared by 6 bases and J by 2 bases, with 13 bases between. This CDR3 reads CASRRTGRNYGYTF. CDR3 sequence (DNA): TGTGCCAGCAGACGAACAGGGAGGAACTATGGCTACACCTTC.

The CDR3 DNA is TGTGCCAGCACCAATGAGGGGCACACCTACGAGCAGTACTTC. Translation gives CASTNEGHTYEQYF. The V call is TRBV6-1, the J call TRBJ2-7; D tentatively fits TRBD1 or TRBD2 (5 bases each). Germline V CDR1 and CDR2: MNHNS, SASEGT. The CDR3 totals 14 residues. Trimming left V 7 bases short and J 2 bases short, with 15 bases between.

The chain employs TRBV5-5 and TRBJ2-7; maybe TRBD2 (6 bases). The CDR3 sequence is 14 residues long. Trimming pared 2 bases from V and 3 bases from J, leaving 12 bases between. Germline V gene data show CDR1 as SGHKS and CDR2 as YYEKEE (reference sequence). The CDR3 loop is CASSFSAGSYEQYF. CDR3 in DNA: TGTGCCAGCAGCTTCTCGGCGGGGAGCTACGAGCAGTACTTC. Drawing the rest from reference TRBV5-5 and TRBJ2-7, the complete variable domain is DAGVTQSPTHLIKTRGQQVTLRCSPISGHKSVSWYQQVLGQGPQFIFQYYEKEERGRGNFPDRFSARQFPNYSSELNVNALLLGDSALYLCASSFSAGSYEQYFGPGTRLTVT.

This clone was observed a handful of times. This sequence joins TRBV7-9 and TRBJ2-2; 7 nucleotides align to TRBD1. The CDR3 covers 15 residues. CDR1 is SEHNR and CDR2 is FQNEAQ in the germline V gene (reference sequence). J gave up 5 bases and V 3 bases, and 6 bases lay outside the gene matches. CDR3 amino acids: CASSLETGLTGELFF. CDR3 DNA: TGTGCCAGCAGCTTGGAGACAGGGTTGACCGGGGAGCTGTTTTTT.

The chain recombines TRBV28 with TRBJ2-7; 7 bases align to TRBD2. The CDR3 is 15 amino acids. The germline V gene encodes CDR1 MDHEN and CDR2 SYDVKM. V lost 4 bases and J lost 2; bases outside the gene matches: 8. CDR3 DNA sequence: TGTGCCAGCAGTTCTGGGCCTAGCGGAACCTACGAGCAGTACTTC. It yields the protein CASSSGPSGTYEQYF.

This chain uses TRBV9 with TRBJ2-5; 9 nucleotides match TRBD2. The CDR3 contains 15 residues. After removal of 4 bases from V and 4 bases from J, the junction contained 8 bases not matched to a gene. Germline V gene lookup returns CDR1 SGDLS and CDR2 YYNGEE. The DNA of the CDR3 is TGTGCCAGCAGCACCGCGGGGGGGCCGGGAGAGACCCAGTACTTC. This codes for CASSTAGGPGETQYF.

This chain uses TRBV27 with TRBJ2-2, with D unresolved. The V end lost 8 bases, the J end lost 0 bases, and 7 bases lay between the germline ends. Germline V gene sequence: CDR1 MNHEY, CDR2 SMNVEV (reference sequence). The CDR3 has 13 residues. The chain's CDR3 is CASGRANTGELFF. The CDR3 coding sequence is TGTGCCAGCGGAAGAGCGAACACCGGGGAGCTGTTTTTT.

This clone was counted a few times. The chain couples TRBV19 to TRBJ1-2; D is possibly TRBD1 (5 bases). The CDR3 is 12 amino acids. V was trimmed by 5 bases and J by 6 bases, leaving 10 bases between them. Looked up from germline, CDR1 is LNHDA and CDR2 is SQIVND (reference sequence). The CDR3: CASSGGAHGYTF. In DNA form, the CDR3 reads TGTGCCAGTAGTGGAGGGGCACATGGCTACACCTTC.

The genes are TRBV9 and TRBJ1-2; the match to TRBD1 covers 9 bases. Germline CDR1 and CDR2: SGDLS and YYNGEE. CDR3 length: 14 amino acids. Losses at the gene ends were 3 bases for V and 2 bases for J; bases not matched to a gene: 2. The CDR3 protein is CASSAGQGNYGYTF. CDR3 in DNA: TGTGCCAGCAGCGCTGGACAGGGGAACTATGGCTACACCTTC.

The rearrangement links TRBV6-6 to TRBJ1-6; a possible D gene is TRBD1 (5 bases). Germline values: CDR1 MNHNY, CDR2 SVGAGI (reference sequence). The ends were cut back, 7 bases at V and 17 bases at J, with 21 bases in the middle. This CDR3 contains 13 residues. The CDR3 coding sequence is TGTGCCAGCACTCTACAAATATCCGGGACTTTCCACTTT. Protein: CASTLQISGTFHF.

As regards this clone: At the DNA level, this CDR3 is encoded by other sequences in the same sample as well. The chain combines TRBV5-6 with TRBJ2-3; D could derive from TRBD1 or TRBD2 (7 bases each). The CDR3 has 16 amino acids. V was trimmed by 0 bases and J by 3 bases, leaving 14 bases between them. Germline V gene lookup returns CDR1 SGHDT and CDR2 YYEEEE. CDR3 in amino acids: CASSLGPRGGTDTQYF. The CDR3 nucleotides are TGTGCCAGCAGCTTGGGTCCCAGGGGGGGGACAGATACGCAGTATTTT.